The clone carrying this T cell receptor beta chain was found many times. What it recognizes is unknown. The starting material, 8 to 10 ml of fresh peripheral blood, provided the PBMCs. This record belongs to a study of Graves' ophthalmopathy and Graves' hyperthyroidism. The study, taken as a whole, reports: A 13-signature model separated ophthalmopathy from stable hyperthyroidism, reaching approximately 88% sensitivity and around 79% specificity cross-validated. Among expanded thyroid clonotypes above 0.001 frequency, most also occurred in blood. The model predicted ophthalmopathy progression with 60% to 71% sensitivity and approximately 72% specificity.

Germline CDR1 and CDR2: MNHEY and SVGEGT. V lost 8 bases and J 2 bases, leaving 11 bases between the germline ends. The CDR3 is 13 residues long. RNA transcripts provided the template for amplifying TCR beta CDR3 regions. RT-PCR was first run with HTBI primers, then multiplex PCR in a second round. TCRdb reanalysed the multiplex PCR reads using MiXCR and keeps one entry per CDR3 protein. The data hold 450,000 or so distinct CDR3 sequences, with approximately 15% observed a single time. The sample comprised blood. This TCR came from a woman aged 25 to 39 with Graves' ophthalmopathy. The rearrangement joins TRBV6-2 or TRBV6-3 to TRBJ2-3, with D hard to call. CDR3 coding DNA: TGTGCCAGCTGCGGTACCCTCACAGATACGCAGTATTTT. It yields the protein CASCGTLTDTQYF.